This TCR beta chain is drawn from a study of metastatic and nonmetastatic thyroid tumors. This clone is deemed medium-sized. Its antigen is as yet unknown. Each patient went into thyroid surgery without having received any treatment. CDR1 and CDR2 (germline): MDHEN, SYDVKM. Trimming removed 7 bases at V and 5 bases at J, with 29 bases between. The CDR3 runs to 18 residues. TCRdb recomputed clones from the PCR reads via MiXCR. The data contain around 14,000 clones, 23% of them seen just once; the ten biggest clones take up roughly 8%. Findings and caveats of the study: Significantly higher TCR beta diversity was reportedly seen in malignant thyroid tumors than benign nodules, in blood and tumor.

This clonotype originated in a female donor with papillary thyroid cancer or a benign thyroid nodule (not recorded which). Some clones in this sample may be carry-over from other donors' samples. Sequencing was done on a sample of blood. The chain couples TRBV28 to TRBJ1-2; D not resolved. CDR3 region: CASTPGEERLGRLYGYTF. The CDR3 nucleotides read TGTGCCAGCACCCCGGGTGAGGAACGGTTAGGCAGGCTATATGGCTACACCTTC.